This T cell receptor (beta chain) was identified in a study of post-analysis software for immune sequencing data. Study in general: Progressive-relapsing, secondary progressive and relapsing-remitting multiple sclerosis were among the disease courses included.

Regarding this clonotype: Its target is unknown.

Unique molecular identifiers tagged the TCR beta cDNA libraries. T cells numbering about 0.85 to 11 million yielded cDNA molecules that totaled about 500,000. MiXCR, applied by TCRdb to the PCR reads, yields one record per CDR3 protein. The sample lists about 810,000 distinct CDR3 sequences; roughly 58% were seen once. V lost 5 bases, J lost 7 bases, and 14 bases lay in between. This CDR3 spans 13 amino acids. Germline assignment: CDR1 MNHEY and CDR2 SVGAGI. Whole-study findings and limits: F-measure co-clustering was strong for batch-matched samples. Normalized Chao1 diversity was significantly lower in multiple sclerosis patients than in controls. Included in a set of roughly five TRBV segments more frequent in patients than controls were TRBV5-6, TRBV5-1 and TRBV20-1.

The material sequenced was blood. This TCR was sampled from a girl between 5 and 17 years old with multiple sclerosis. The rearrangement uses TRBV6-5 and TRBJ1-2; D not resolved. The CDR3 DNA reads as TGTGCCAGCAGTATCCTTCCGGGTATTGGCTACACCTTC. The encoded protein is CASSILPGIGYTF.